This T cell receptor (beta chain) is from a study of cytomegalovirus exposure and HLA in healthy donors. Germline V gene data show CDR1 as LNHDA and CDR2 as SQIVND (reference sequence). With 5 bases removed from V and 4 bases from J, the gap between germline ends came to 8 bases. The CDR3 runs to 12 residues. This clone was seen a handful of times. 60 Vbeta and 13 Jbeta primers were used in PCR. Profiled with immunoSEQ multiplex PCR; TCRdb holds only in-frame clones, not every one. The repertoire includes 120,000 to 150,000 clones, around 67% of them detected once, and 1.5% to 2% sits in the top ten. The TCR sequence derives from a young woman in good health and CMV-seronegative. The sequenced sample was PBMCs. This chain connects TRBV19 to TRBJ1-2; perhaps TRBD1 as D (5 bases). The CDR3 coding sequence is TGTGCCAGTAGTGGCAGGGTCTATGGCTACACCTTC. Translation: CASSGRVYGYTF.